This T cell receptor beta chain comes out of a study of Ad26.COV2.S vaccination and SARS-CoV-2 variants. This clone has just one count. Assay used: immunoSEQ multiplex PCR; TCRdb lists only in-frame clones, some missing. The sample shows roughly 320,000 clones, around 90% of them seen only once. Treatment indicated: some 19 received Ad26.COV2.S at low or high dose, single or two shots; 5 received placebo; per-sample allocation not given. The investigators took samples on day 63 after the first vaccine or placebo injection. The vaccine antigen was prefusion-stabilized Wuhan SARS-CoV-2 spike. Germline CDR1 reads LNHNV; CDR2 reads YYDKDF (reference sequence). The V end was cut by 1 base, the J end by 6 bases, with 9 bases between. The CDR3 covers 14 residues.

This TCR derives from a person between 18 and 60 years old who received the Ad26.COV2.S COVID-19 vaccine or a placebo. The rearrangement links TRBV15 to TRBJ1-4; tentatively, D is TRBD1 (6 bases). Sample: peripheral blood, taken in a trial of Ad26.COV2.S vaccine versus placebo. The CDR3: CATSRGQDDEKLFF. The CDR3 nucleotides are TGTGCCACCAGCAGAGGACAGGACGATGAAAAACTGTTTTTT. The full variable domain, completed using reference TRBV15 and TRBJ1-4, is DAMVIQNPRYQVTQFGKPVTLSCSQTLNHNVMYWYQQKSSQAPKLLFHYYDKDFNNEADTPDNFQSRRPNTSFCFLDIRSPGLGDTAMYLCATSRGQDDEKLFFGSGTQLSVL.